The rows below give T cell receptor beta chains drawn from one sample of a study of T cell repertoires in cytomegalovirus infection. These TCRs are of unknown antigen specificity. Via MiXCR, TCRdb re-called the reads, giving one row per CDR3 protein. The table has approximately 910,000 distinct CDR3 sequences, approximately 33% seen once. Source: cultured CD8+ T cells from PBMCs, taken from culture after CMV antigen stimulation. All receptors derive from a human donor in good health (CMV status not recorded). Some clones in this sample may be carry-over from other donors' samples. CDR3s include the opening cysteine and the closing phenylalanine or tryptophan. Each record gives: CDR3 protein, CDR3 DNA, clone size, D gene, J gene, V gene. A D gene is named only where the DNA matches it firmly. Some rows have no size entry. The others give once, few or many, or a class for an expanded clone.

CDR3 protein: CASSFVLAGGPEYEQFF
CDR3 DNA: TGTGCCAGCAGTTTTGTTCTAGCGGGGGGGCCTGAGTATGAGCAGTTCTTC
clone size: many
D gene: TRBD2
J gene: TRBJ2-1
V gene: TRBV12-3/TRBV12-4

CDR3 protein: CASSLIGQDPNQPQHF
CDR3 DNA: TGTGCCAGCAGCTTAATAGGACAGGATCCCAATCAGCCCCAGCATTTT
clone size: many
D gene: TRBD1
J gene: TRBJ1-5
V gene: TRBV7-8

CDR3 protein: CASSLVGRLNTGELFF
CDR3 DNA: TGCGCCAGCAGCTTGGTGGGACGGTTGAACACCGGGGAGCTGTTTTTT
clone size: .
D gene: .
J gene: TRBJ2-2
V gene: TRBV5-1

CDR3 protein: CASSYAGQGGDEQYF
CDR3 DNA: TGTGCCAGCAGTTACGCGGGACAGGGGGGGGACGAGCAGTACTTC
clone size: .
D gene: TRBD1
J gene: TRBJ2-7
V gene: TRBV6-5

CDR3 protein: CASRGGTEYQETQYF
CDR3 DNA: TGTGCCAGCCGTGGGGGGACTGAGTACCAAGAGACCCAGTACTTC
clone size: .
D gene: .
J gene: TRBJ2-5
V gene: TRBV28

CDR3 protein: CASSHPSRGQGTDTQYF
CDR3 DNA: TGTGCCAGCAGCCATCCCTCCCGGGGACAGGGCACAGATACGCAGTATTTT
clone size: .
D gene: TRBD1
J gene: TRBJ2-3
V gene: TRBV7-8

CDR3 protein: CSVGRENTEAFF
CDR3 DNA: TGCAGCGTTGGACGGGAGAACACTGAAGCTTTCTTT
clone size: .
D gene: .
J gene: TRBJ1-1
V gene: TRBV29-1

CDR3 protein: CATRRPGGAWNEDTQYF
CDR3 DNA: TGTGCCACCAGGAGGCCCGGTGGGGCGTGGAACGAAGATACGCAGTATTTT
clone size: .
D gene: .
J gene: TRBJ2-3
V gene: TRBV15

CDR3 protein: CASRQDTQYF
CDR3 DNA: TGTGCCAGCAGACAAGATACGCAGTATTTT
clone size: .
D gene: .
J gene: TRBJ2-3
V gene: TRBV6-6

CDR3 protein: CASSPRDIFLGGQETQYF
CDR3 DNA: TGTGCCAGCTCACCCCGGGACATCTTCCTAGGGGGCCAAGAGACCCAGTACTTC
clone size: .
D gene: .
J gene: TRBJ2-5
V gene: TRBV18

CDR3 protein: CATSDGDRFHGYTF
CDR3 DNA: TGTGCCACCAGTGATGGGGACAGGTTTCATGGCTACACCTTC
clone size: .
D gene: TRBD1
J gene: TRBJ1-2
V gene: TRBV24-1

CDR3 protein: CASSYAGFRNSPLHF
CDR3 DNA: TGTGCCAGCAGCTACGCAGGGTTTCGGAATTCACCCCTCCACTTT
clone size: many
D gene: .
J gene: TRBJ1-6
V gene: TRBV7-2

CDR3 protein: CASSFPYNEQFF
CDR3 DNA: TGTGCCAGCAGCTTTCCTTACAATGAGCAGTTCTTC
clone size: many
D gene: .
J gene: TRBJ2-1
V gene: TRBV7-2

CDR3 protein: CASSLESGPEQYF
CDR3 DNA: TGTGCCAGCAGCTTAGAATCAGGGCCCGAGCAGTACTTC
clone size: .
D gene: .
J gene: TRBJ2-7
V gene: TRBV7-9

CDR3 protein: CAISDWDRVQETQYF
CDR3 DNA: TGTGCCATCAGTGATTGGGACAGGGTCCAAGAGACCCAGTACTTC
clone size: once
D gene: TRBD1
J gene: TRBJ2-5
V gene: TRBV10-3

CDR3 protein: CASSPRQVEAFF
CDR3 DNA: TGTGCCAGCAGCCCTCGACAGGTTGAAGCTTTCTTT
clone size: .
D gene: .
J gene: TRBJ1-1
V gene: TRBV7-9

CDR3 protein: CSVEERAGYTF
CDR3 DNA: TGCAGCGTTGAAGAACGGGCTGGCTACACCTTC
clone size: few
D gene: .
J gene: TRBJ1-2
V gene: TRBV29-1

CDR3 protein: CASSYSGTGAGTEAFF
CDR3 DNA: TGTGCCAGCAGTTACTCCGGGACAGGGGCGGGCACTGAAGCTTTCTTT
clone size: .
D gene: TRBD1
J gene: TRBJ1-1
V gene: TRBV6-5

CDR3 protein: CASSPGTGVGYGYTF
CDR3 DNA: TGTGCCAGCAGTCCCGGGACAGGGGTTGGCTATGGCTACACCTTC
clone size: few
D gene: TRBD1
J gene: TRBJ1-2
V gene: TRBV27

CDR3 protein: CASSFWEDNSPLHF
CDR3 DNA: TGTGCCAGCAGCTTTTGGGAAGATAATTCACCCCTCCACTTT
clone size: many
D gene: .
J gene: TRBJ1-6
V gene: TRBV7-6

CDR3 protein: CASTTRRGSDTQYF
CDR3 DNA: TGTGCCAGCACCACTCGAAGGGGATCGGATACGCAGTATTTT
clone size: .
D gene: .
J gene: TRBJ2-3
V gene: TRBV28

CDR3 protein: CASSYSALLNTEAFF
CDR3 DNA: TGTGCCAGCAGTTACTCTGCGTTATTGAACACTGAAGCTTTCTTT
clone size: .
D gene: .
J gene: TRBJ1-1
V gene: TRBV6-2/TRBV6-3

CDR3 protein: CASSYSPSGTGELFF
CDR3 DNA: TGTGCCAGCAGTTACTCTCCTAGCGGGACCGGGGAGCTGTTTTTT
clone size: .
D gene: TRBD2
J gene: TRBJ2-2
V gene: TRBV6-5

CDR3 protein: CASINRGLDTEAFF
CDR3 DNA: TGTGCCAGTATCAACAGGGGTTTGGACACTGAAGCTTTCTTT
clone size: few
D gene: TRBD1
J gene: TRBJ1-1
V gene: TRBV28

CDR3 protein: CASSAGQTYQPQHF
CDR3 DNA: TGTGCCAGCAGTGCGGGACAAACCTATCAGCCCCAGCATTTT
clone size: .
D gene: .
J gene: TRBJ1-5
V gene: TRBV6-1

CDR3 protein: CASSFLGQPNTEAFF
CDR3 DNA: TGCGCCAGCAGCTTCCTAGGACAACCAAACACTGAAGCTTTCTTT
clone size: .
D gene: .
J gene: TRBJ1-1
V gene: TRBV4-1